The present T cell receptor (beta chain) was sequenced within a study of blood T cell repertoires in COVID-19. On the study more broadly: Material from acute and convalescent COVID-19 was sourced from the United States, Italy and Spain.

Per the authors' pipeline: It was from reference gene primer amplification that nucleated cell counts were estimated. The protocol was immunoSEQ multiplex PCR, while the TCRdb copy is restricted to in-frame clones and leaves out a portion. V and J calls and clone size are those listed in that table; D and trimming were worked out from the DNA. The sample comprises roughly 120,000 clones, approximately 88% of which are singletons, and around 0.77% rests with the top ten. The receptor was derived from a woman in her seventies with acute or convalescent COVID-19. The sample consisted of peripheral blood.

CDR3 in amino acids: CASSEEGFGGYEQYF. CDR3 DNA: TGTGCCAGCAGTGAAGAGGGATTTGGAGGTTACGAGCAGTACTTC. The rearrangement links TRBV2 to TRBJ2-7, with D tentatively TRBD2 (5 bases). Per the germline V gene, CDR1 is SNHLY and CDR2 is FYNNEI. The V end was cut by 1 base, the J end by 4 bases, with 14 bases between. The CDR3 extends over 15 amino acids. Together with reference TRBV2 and TRBJ2-7, the CDR3 gives the full variable domain: EPEVTQTPSHQVTQMGQEVILRCVPISNHLYFYWYRQILGQKVEFLVSFYNNEISEKSEIFDDQFSVERPDGSNFTLKIRSTKLEDSAMYFCASSEEGFGGYEQYFGPGTRLTVT.